This TCR beta chain is from a study of OX40 agonist ivuxolimab in advanced cancers. Here immunoSEQ multiplex PCR was the method, and the copy in TCRdb shows in-frame clones only, minus some. The sample has 77,000 or so clones, 85% to 90% seen once. The germline V gene encodes CDR1 KGHSH and CDR2 LQKENI. Trimming pared 2 bases from V and 0 bases from J, leaving 11 bases between. The CDR3 spans 15 residues. Material: CD4+ or CD8+ T cells sorted from blood, obtained in a trial of the OX40 agonist ivuxolimab. J is TRBJ2-7 and V is TRBV18; D is unclear. The source is an adult with an advanced solid tumor such as melanoma, head and neck, liver or kidney cancer. The DNA of the CDR3 is TGTGCCAGCTCACCAACCGGTGGCCTCTCCTACGAGCAGTACTTC. Amino acids: CASSPTGGLSYEQYF. Looking up the rest from reference TRBV18 and TRBJ2-7 gives the full variable domain: NAGVMQNPRHLVRRRGQEARLRCSPMKGHSHVYWYRQLPEEGLKFMVYLQKENIIDESGMPKERFSAEFPKEGPSILRIQQVVRGDSAAYFCASSPTGGLSYEQYFGPGTRLTVT.